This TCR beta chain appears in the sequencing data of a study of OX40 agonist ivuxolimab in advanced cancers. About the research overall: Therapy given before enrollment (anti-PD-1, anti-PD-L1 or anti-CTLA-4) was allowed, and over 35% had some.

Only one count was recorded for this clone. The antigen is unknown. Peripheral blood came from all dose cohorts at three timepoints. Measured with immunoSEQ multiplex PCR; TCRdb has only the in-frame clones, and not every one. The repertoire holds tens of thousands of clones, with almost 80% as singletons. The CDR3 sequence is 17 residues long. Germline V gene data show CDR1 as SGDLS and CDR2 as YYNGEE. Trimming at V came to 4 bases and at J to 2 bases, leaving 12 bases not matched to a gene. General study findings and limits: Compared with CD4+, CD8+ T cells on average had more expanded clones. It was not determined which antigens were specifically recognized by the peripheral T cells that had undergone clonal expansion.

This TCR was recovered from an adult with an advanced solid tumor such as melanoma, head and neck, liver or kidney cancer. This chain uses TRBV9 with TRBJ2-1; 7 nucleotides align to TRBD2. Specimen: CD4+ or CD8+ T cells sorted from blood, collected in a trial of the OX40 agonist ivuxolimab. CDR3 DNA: TGTGCCAGCAGCCCTCCCCGGAGCGGGGCCGCCTACAATGAGCAGTTCTTC. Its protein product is CASSPPRSGAAYNEQFF.